What follows describes a single T cell receptor beta chain. Its cognate antigen is unknown. Germline CDR1 reads MGHDK; CDR2 reads SYGVNS. V was clipped by 4 bases and J by 3 bases; unmatched bases: 5. The CDR3 loop spans 16 amino acids. Sequencing was performed with immunoSEQ multiplex PCR; in TCRdb, only in-frame clones are kept and a portion is missing. The repertoire holds under 65,000 clones, with nearly 90% as singletons. The data belong to a study of OX40 agonist ivuxolimab in advanced cancers. Broader study findings: On average, CD8+ T cells had more expanded clones than CD4+. The work left the antigen specificity of expanded peripheral T cells undetermined. Circulating CD4+ and CD8+ T cells showed clonal expansion by week 6 at 0.1 to 3.0 mg/kg.

The receptor comes from an adult with an advanced solid tumor such as melanoma, head and neck, liver or kidney cancer. The chain recombines TRBV25-1 with TRBJ2-2; 10 bases fit TRBD1. The sequencing used CD4+ or CD8+ T cells sorted from blood, collected in a trial of the OX40 agonist ivuxolimab. CDR3 region: CASSADRGWYTGELFF. In nucleotides, the CDR3 is TGTGCCAGCAGTGCGGACAGGGGGTGGTACACCGGGGAGCTGTTTTTT.